This T cell receptor beta chain was profiled in a study of blood T cell repertoires in COVID-19. Study details: Acute and convalescent COVID-19 specimens originated in the United States, Italy and Spain. The cDNA or gDNA used as material had been derived from T cells, B-cell-depleted T cells, or PBMCs.

As originally analysed: The assay estimated nucleated cells by amplifying reference gene primers. Method: immunoSEQ multiplex PCR; TCRdb's copy keeps in-frame clones and lacks some. That table furnishes V, J and clone size, whereas the DNA furnished D and trimming. This repertoire shows 150,000 to 200,000 clones, approximately 84% found once; its top ten account for under 3%. In germline, CDR1 is GTSNPN, CDR2 SVGIG (reference sequence). V lost 5 bases and J lost 4; bases outside the gene matches: 7. This CDR3 contains 13 residues. The chain has TRBV30 and TRBJ1-2; 7 bases map to TRBD1. This TCR came from a human donor with acute or convalescent COVID-19. The donor label of this sample is uncertain. Source material: peripheral blood. CDR3 sequence: CAWERGGGYGYTF. In nucleotides, the CDR3 is TGTGCCTGGGAAAGAGGGGGCGGCTATGGCTACACCTTC.